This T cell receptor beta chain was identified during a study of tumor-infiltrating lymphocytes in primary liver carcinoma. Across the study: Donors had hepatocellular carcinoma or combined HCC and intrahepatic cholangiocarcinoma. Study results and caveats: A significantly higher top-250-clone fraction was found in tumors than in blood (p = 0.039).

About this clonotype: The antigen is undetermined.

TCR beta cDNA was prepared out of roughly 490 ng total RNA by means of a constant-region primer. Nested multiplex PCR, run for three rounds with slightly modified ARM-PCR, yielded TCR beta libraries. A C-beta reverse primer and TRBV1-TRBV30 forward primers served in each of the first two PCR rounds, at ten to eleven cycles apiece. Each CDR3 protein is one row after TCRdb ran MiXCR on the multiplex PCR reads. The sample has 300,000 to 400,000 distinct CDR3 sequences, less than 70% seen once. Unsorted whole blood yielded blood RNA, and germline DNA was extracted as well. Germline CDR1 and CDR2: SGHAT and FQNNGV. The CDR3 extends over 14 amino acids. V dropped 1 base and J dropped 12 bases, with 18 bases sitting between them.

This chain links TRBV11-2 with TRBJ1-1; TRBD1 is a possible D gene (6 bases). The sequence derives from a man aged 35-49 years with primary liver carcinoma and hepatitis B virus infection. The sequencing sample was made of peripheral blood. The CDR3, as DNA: TGTGCCAGCAGCTTAGCCGGGGGCGGCACTGGAACTTTCTTT. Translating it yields CASSLAGGGTGTFF.